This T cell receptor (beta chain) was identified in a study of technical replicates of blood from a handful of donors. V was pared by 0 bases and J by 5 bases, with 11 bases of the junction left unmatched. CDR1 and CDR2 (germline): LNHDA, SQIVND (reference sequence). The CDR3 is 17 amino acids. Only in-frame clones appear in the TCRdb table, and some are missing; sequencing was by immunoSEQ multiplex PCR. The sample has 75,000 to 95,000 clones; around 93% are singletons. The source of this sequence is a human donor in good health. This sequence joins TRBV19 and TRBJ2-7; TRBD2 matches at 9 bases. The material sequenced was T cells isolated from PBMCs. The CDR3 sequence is CASSIDFGASGVNEQYF. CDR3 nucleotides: TGTGCCAGTAGTATAGATTTCGGAGCTAGCGGGGTCAACGAGCAGTACTTC. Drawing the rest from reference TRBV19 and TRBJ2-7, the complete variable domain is DGGITQSPKYLFRKEGQNVTLSCEQNLNHDAMYWYRQDPGQGLRLIYYSQIVNDFQKGDIAEGYSVSREKKESFPLTVTSAQKNPTAFYLCASSIDFGASGVNEQYFGPGTRLTVT.